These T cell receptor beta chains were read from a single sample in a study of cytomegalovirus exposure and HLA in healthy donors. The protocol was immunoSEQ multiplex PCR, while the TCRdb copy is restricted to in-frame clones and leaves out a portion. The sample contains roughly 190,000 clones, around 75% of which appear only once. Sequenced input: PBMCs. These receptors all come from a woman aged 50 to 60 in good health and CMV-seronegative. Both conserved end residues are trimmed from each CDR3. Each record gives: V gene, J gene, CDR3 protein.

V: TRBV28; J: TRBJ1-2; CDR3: ASSPGQDYGYT
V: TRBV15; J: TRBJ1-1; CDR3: ATSKRSNTEAF
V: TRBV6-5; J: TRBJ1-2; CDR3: ASSQDRDYGYT
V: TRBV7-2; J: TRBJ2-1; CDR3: ASSSQAGGPSEQF
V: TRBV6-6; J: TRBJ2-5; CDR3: ASNSGTDQETQY
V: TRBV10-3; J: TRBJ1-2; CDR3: AIGPGQPNYGYT
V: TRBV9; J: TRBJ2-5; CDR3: ASSGTGIQETQY
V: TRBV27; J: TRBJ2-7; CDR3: AGPRQGRGTWDEQY
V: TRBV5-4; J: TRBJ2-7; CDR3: ASSSGTRYEQY
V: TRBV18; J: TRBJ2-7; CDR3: ASSPLGGVTVYEQY
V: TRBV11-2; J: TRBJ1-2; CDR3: ASSFPGQPLRGYT
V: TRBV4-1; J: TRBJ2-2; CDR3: ASSQLLVAGNTGELF
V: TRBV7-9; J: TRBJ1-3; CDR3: ASRPTGVGNTIY
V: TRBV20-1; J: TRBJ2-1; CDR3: SATLANEQF